Listed below are T cell receptor beta chains from one sample, sequenced in a study of cytomegalovirus exposure and HLA in healthy donors. Libraries were prepared by immunoSEQ multiplex PCR; TCRdb keeps only in-frame clonotypes and omits some of them. The table lists approximately 110,000 clones, 60% to 80% of them singletons. Sequencing was carried out using PBMCs. Every receptor here comes from a man aged 50 or older in good health and CMV-seropositive. CDR3s include the opening cysteine and the closing phenylalanine or tryptophan. A D gene is named only where the DNA matches it firmly. The size field is filled for only some rows; it gives once, few, many or a size class.

J | V | D | size | CDR3 | DNA
TRBJ2-2 | TRBV28 | - | - | CASSLAGLTGTGELFF | TGTGCCAGCAGTTTAGCAGGGTTGACGGGCACCGGGGAGCTGTTTTTT
TRBJ1-5 | TRBV6-1 | - | few | CASSENYSNQPQHF | TGTGCCAGCAGCGAGAATTATAGCAATCAGCCCCAGCATTTT
TRBJ2-6 | TRBV6-5 | - | - | CASSPQGTGANVLTF | TGTGCCAGCAGTCCCCAGGGGACGGGGGCCAACGTCCTGACTTTC
TRBJ2-3 | TRBV5-1 | TRBD1 | - | CASSLVGQGAGGDTQYF | TGCGCCAGCAGCTTGGTTGGACAGGGCGCTGGGGGGGATACGCAGTATTTT
TRBJ1-3 | TRBV5-1 | - | - | CASSLEGGVGSSSGNTIYF | TGCGCCAGCAGCTTGGAAGGGGGGGTCGGCTCGAGCTCTGGAAACACCATATATTTT
TRBJ1-2 | TRBV5-1 | TRBD1 | - | CASSLTGEGYTF | TGCGCCAGCAGCTTGACAGGGGAAGGCTACACCTTC
TRBJ2-7 | TRBV11-1 | TRBD1 | - | CASSLYRGYEQYF | TGTGCCAGCAGCTTATACAGGGGCTACGAGCAGTACTTC
TRBJ1-1 | TRBV11-2 | - | few | CASSPGVQAVNTEAFF | TGTGCCAGCAGCCCAGGAGTACAGGCCGTGAACACTGAAGCTTTCTTT
TRBJ1-2 | TRBV19 | TRBD1 | - | CASSIGGGVLVGYTF | TGTGCCAGTAGTATTGGAGGGGGCGTTCTGGTTGGCTACACCTTC
TRBJ2-5 | TRBV9 | TRBD1 | - | CASSGTGGGETQYF | TGTGCCAGCAGCGGGACAGGGGGGGGAGAGACCCAGTACTTC
TRBJ2-1 | TRBV6-1 | - | - | CASSEAGSQFF | TGTGCCAGCAGTGAAGCCGGGTCCCAGTTCTTC
TRBJ2-3 | TRBV7-6 | TRBD2 | - | CASSYTSGRRDTQYF | TGTGCCAGCAGCTATACTAGCGGGAGACGAGATACGCAGTATTTT
TRBJ2-1 | TRBV29-1 | TRBD2 | - | CSARGGTSGPSSYNEQFF | TGCAGCGCTCGAGGAGGGACTAGCGGACCCAGCTCCTACAATGAGCAGTTCTTC
TRBJ2-1 | TRBV9 | TRBD2 | - | CASSETSGEYNEQFF | TGTGCCAGCAGCGAGACTAGCGGGGAATACAATGAGCAGTTCTTC
TRBJ1-1 | TRBV6-5 | - | - | CASISQGIEAFF | TGTGCCAGCATTTCACAGGGTATTGAAGCTTTCTTT
TRBJ1-1 | TRBV9 | TRBD1 | - | CASSDRGRNTEAFF | TGTGCCAGCAGCGACAGGGGGCGGAACACTGAAGCTTTCTTT
TRBJ1-2 | TRBV30 | - | - | CAWSRKPGQTANYGYTF | TGTGCCTGGAGCCGAAAACCCGGCCAGACAGCTAACTATGGCTACACCTTC
TRBJ1-1 | TRBV28 | TRBD1 | - | CASRPWAQGLTEAFF | TGTGCCAGCAGGCCGTGGGCACAGGGGTTGACTGAAGCTTTCTTT
TRBJ1-1 | TRBV5-1 | TRBD1 | - | CASSLQGPNTEAFF | TGCGCCAGCAGCTTACAGGGGCCGAACACTGAAGCTTTCTTT
TRBJ1-6 | TRBV18 | TRBD1 | - | CASSLDREINSPLHF | TGTGCCAGCTCACTAGACAGGGAAATCAATTCACCCCTCCACTTT
TRBJ2-7 | TRBV7-9 | - | - | CASSLISGGSYEQYF | TGTGCCAGCAGCTTAATCTCAGGGGGGTCCTACGAGCAGTACTTC
TRBJ2-2 | TRBV15 | TRBD2 | - | CATSRDFSGRANTGELFF | TGTGCCACCAGCAGAGATTTCAGCGGGAGGGCGAACACCGGGGAGCTGTTTTTT
TRBJ2-5 | TRBV2 | TRBD1 | - | CASTPGGWETQYF | TGTGCCAGCACCCCAGGGGGCTGGGAGACCCAGTACTTC
TRBJ1-1 | TRBV2 | - | - | CASSAGLSTEAFF | TGTGCCAGCAGCGCCGGACTGAGCACTGAAGCTTTCTTT
TRBJ2-1 | TRBV9 | TRBD2 | - | CASSGTRDEQFF | TGTGCCAGCAGCGGGACTAGAGATGAGCAGTTCTTC
TRBJ2-5 | TRBV6-5 | TRBD2 | - | CASSPGLARRETQYF | TGTGCCAGCAGTCCAGGACTAGCGAGGCGGGAGACCCAGTACTTC
TRBJ2-1 | TRBV10-3 | TRBD2 | once | CATFTGGPRNEQFF | TGTGCCACCTTTACGGGAGGGCCCCGCAATGAGCAGTTCTTC
TRBJ2-1 | TRBV6-1 | TRBD2 | few | CASSEFLAGGLAEQFF | TGTGCCAGCAGTGAATTTCTAGCGGGAGGGCTCGCGGAGCAGTTCTTC
TRBJ2-1 | TRBV4-2 | TRBD2 | - | CASSQAYSTSGKYNEQFF | TGTGCCAGCAGCCAAGCCTACTCCACTAGCGGCAAATACAATGAGCAGTTCTTC
TRBJ1-1 | TRBV7-3 | - | - | CASSLFRDTEAFF | TGTGCCAGCAGCTTATTCAGGGACACTGAAGCTTTCTTT
TRBJ2-7 | TRBV9 | - | - | CASSPSTAHEQYF | TGTGCCAGCAGCCCTAGCACAGCCCACGAGCAGTACTTC
TRBJ2-5 | TRBV7-3 | - | - | CASSSRDQETQYF | TGTGCCAGCAGCTCCCGGGATCAAGAGACCCAGTACTTC
TRBJ2-7 | TRBV11-3 | - | - | CASSLSGYHEQYF | TGTGCCAGCAGCTTATCGGGGTACCACGAGCAGTACTTC
TRBJ2-1 | TRBV7-9 | TRBD2 | - | CASSFVLAVYNEQFF | TGTGCCAGCAGCTTTGTACTAGCGGTATACAATGAGCAGTTCTTC
TRBJ2-3 | TRBV6-6 | TRBD1 | - | CASGQGGGTDTQYF | TGTGCCAGCGGACAGGGAGGAGGGACAGATACGCAGTATTTT
TRBJ2-3 | TRBV18 | TRBD1 | - | CASSPGQKYTDTQYF | TGTGCCAGCTCACCGGGACAGAAATACACAGATACGCAGTATTTT
TRBJ2-2 | TRBV7-2 | - | - | CASSLEVSRYTGELFF | TGTGCCAGCAGCTTAGAAGTTAGCAGATACACCGGGGAGCTGTTTTTT
TRBJ1-6 | TRBV5-4 | - | - | CASRQGFGNSPLHF | TGTGCCAGCAGACAGGGTTTTGGGAATTCACCCCTCCACTTT
TRBJ2-5 | TRBV19 | TRBD1 | - | CASSIHRGPAETQYF | TGTGCCAGTAGTATCCACAGGGGCCCAGCGGAGACCCAGTACTTC
TRBJ1-4 | TRBV19 | TRBD1 | - | CATQRGQGNEKLFF | TGTGCCACCCAAAGAGGACAGGGGAATGAAAAACTGTTTTTT
TRBJ2-7 | TRBV15 | - | - | CATSRTQTRSLYEQYF | TGTGCCACCAGCAGGACGCAAACTAGGTCTCTCTACGAGCAGTACTTC
TRBJ1-4 | TRBV7-9 | - | few | CASSQSSGAYEKLFF | TGTGCCAGCAGCCAAAGCAGCGGGGCTTATGAAAAACTGTTTTTT
TRBJ1-2 | TRBV6-1 | - | few | CASSEGPRGGYTF | TGTGCCAGCAGTGAAGGTCCTAGAGGGGGCTACACCTTC
TRBJ2-3 | TRBV19 | TRBD2 | - | CASSTGLAGAGRTDTQYF | TGTGCCAGTAGTACCGGACTAGCGGGAGCGGGGCGCACAGATACGCAGTATTTT
TRBJ2-6 | TRBV7-8 | TRBD1 | - | CASSWGTGVFTGANVLTF | TGTGCCAGCAGCTGGGGGACAGGGGTGTTCACTGGGGCCAACGTCCTGACTTTC